The sequence of this T cell receptor (beta chain) was determined in a study of cytomegalovirus exposure and HLA in healthy donors. Overall study findings and caveats: Exclusion as indistinguishable affected some V segments, including TRBV6-2 and TRBV6-3. Within an earlier analysis, most TCR beta V segments proved productive either about 87% or about 30% of the time. Trimming of TCR beta V- and J-genes showed a link, identified in a later analysis, to a missense DCLRE1C variant. The study designated about 160 TCR beta chains cytomegalovirus-associated.

In its sample, this clone was seen once. What it binds is not known. Vbeta (60) and Jbeta (13) primers were used in the PCR. Clones were sequenced by immunoSEQ multiplex PCR, and TCRdb holds only the in-frame ones, with some missing. The table records around 190,000 clones, around 80% of them present only once. Germline lookup yields CDR1 MDHEN and CDR2 SYDVKM. The CDR3 contains 13 residues. The germline V and J ends were trimmed by 5 bases and 7 bases, with 15 bases remaining between them. V and J are TRBV28 and TRBJ2-7, with a tentative D call TRBD2 (5 bases). The sequenced sample was PBMCs. This receptor was taken from a man aged 40-49 years in good health and CMV-seropositive. The CDR3 DNA follows: TGTGCCAGCAGTCCCGTGACGGGGTGGGAGCAGTACTTC. Translating gives CASSPVTGWEQYF.